These 32 T cell receptor beta chains were sequenced from one sample in a study of T cell responses to AZD1222 COVID-19 vaccine. The protocol was immunoSEQ multiplex PCR, while the TCRdb copy is restricted to in-frame clones and leaves out a portion. The sample comprises around 84,000 clones, roughly 86% of which are singletons, and 4.5% to 6% rests with the top ten. Sequencing was performed on peripheral blood, taken on day 0 of AZD1222 vaccination. The receptors stem from an adult in good health.

V is TRBV9 and J is TRBJ1-5, with D unresolved. CDR3 length equals 15 residues. Per germline, CDR1 SGDLS and CDR2 YYNGEE. With 0 bases removed from V and 3 bases from J, the gap between germline ends came to 10 bases. The CDR3 DNA follows: TGTGCCAGCAGCGTAGATGGAAGAACCAATCAGCCCCAGCATTTT. Translation gives CASSVDGRTNQPQHF.

The chain is built from TRBV15 and TRBJ2-1, with 8 bases lining up with TRBD2. Trimming cost V 2 bases and J 3 bases; bases outside gene matches: 6. The CDR3 is 16 residues long. CDR1 is LNHNV, CDR2 YYDKDF, per germline (reference sequence). The CDR3 sequence is CATSRSRTSSYNEQFF. CDR3 bases: TGTGCCACCAGCAGATCCAGGACTAGCAGCTACAATGAGCAGTTCTTC.

This clone has only one observation. The chain is built from TRBV29-1 and TRBJ2-3; D may be TRBD1 or TRBD2 (5 bases each). Trimming removed 6 bases at V and 2 bases at J, with 12 bases between. Germline assignment: CDR1 SQVTM and CDR2 ANQGSEA. The CDR3 is 13 amino acids. The CDR3 sequence: CSVRRGSTDTQYF. CDR3 in DNA: TGCAGCGTGCGCCGGGGCTCCACAGATACGCAGTATTTT.

The chain recombines TRBV28 with TRBJ2-7; 9 bases line up with TRBD1. Germline-derived CDR1 and CDR2 are MDHEN and SYDVKM. The length of the CDR3 is 15 residues. V lost 6 bases to trimming and J lost 3 bases; unmatched junction nucleotides: 9. For the CDR3, the DNA is TGTGCCAGCAGAACTTCACAGGGGGCCCTCTACGAGCAGTACTTC. Amino acid sequence: CASRTSQGALYEQYF.

This chain uses TRBV10-3 with TRBJ1-3; perhaps TRBD1 as D (5 bases). This CDR3 spans 15 amino acids. Germline CDR1 is ENHRY and CDR2 is SYGVKD. Between the trimmed V and J ends, which lost 8 bases and 0 bases, there was a span of 14 bases. The CDR3 reads CAIGGGRGSGNTIYF. CDR3 bases: TGTGCCATCGGGGGGGGACGAGGCTCTGGAAACACCATATATTTT.

CDR3 sequence: CASSSPGQGVAGNEKLFF. DNA for the CDR3: TGTGCCAGCAGCTCTCCGGGGCAGGGGGTAGCGGGTAATGAAAAACTGTTTTTT. V gene TRBV11-2 combines with J gene TRBJ1-4, with 7 bases that match TRBD1. Germline V gives CDR1 SGHAT, CDR2 FQNNGV. V was clipped by 4 bases and J by 4 bases; unmatched bases: 15. The CDR3 is made up of 18 amino acids. The full variable domain, in which reference TRBV11-2 and TRBJ1-4 provide the parts outside the CDR3, is EAGVAQSPRYKIIEKRQSVAFWCNPISGHATLYWYQQILGQGPKLLIQFQNNGVVDDSQLPKDRFSAERLKGVDSTLKIQPAKLEDSAVYLCASSSPGQGVAGNEKLFFGSGTQLSVL.

This chain joins TRBV9 and TRBJ2-1; 7 nucleotides line up with TRBD1. The CDR3 is made up of 15 amino acids. V shed 7 bases, J shed 4 bases, and the junction held 11 bases outside the gene matches. Germline-derived CDR1 and CDR2 are SGDLS and YYNGEE. The CDR3 DNA reads TGTGCCAGCTCTACGGCAGGACAGGAATACAATGAGCAGTTCTTC. Protein: CASSTAGQEYNEQFF. Together with reference TRBV9 and TRBJ2-1, the CDR3 gives the full variable domain: DSGVTQTPKHLITATGQRVTLRCSPRSGDLSVYWYQQSLDQGLQFLIQYYNGEERAKGNILERFSAQQFPDLHSELNLSSLELGDSALYFCASSTAGQEYNEQFFGPGTRLTVL.

The chain is built from TRBV3-1 (or the pseudogene TRBV3-2) and TRBJ2-2; no reliable D call. This CDR3 has 14 residues. V was pared by 1 base and J by 6 bases, with 9 bases between. Germline assignment: CDR1 LGHDT and CDR2 YNNKEL (reference sequence). CDR3 DNA: TGTGCCAGCAGCCAAGTTGGTCCCGCCGGGGAGCTGTTTTTT. This encodes CASSQVGPAGELFF.

The DNA for the CDR3 is TGTGCCAGCACCCCTTTGTTCTCTAGCGGTTACACCGGGGAGCTGTTTTTT. This encodes CASTPLFSSGYTGELFF. The chain is built from TRBV6-2 or TRBV6-3 and TRBJ2-2; TRBD2 matches at 7 bases. V was pared by 7 bases and J by 3 bases, with 14 bases of the junction left unmatched. The CDR3 spans 17 residues. Per the germline V gene, CDR1 is MNHEY and CDR2 is SVGEGT.

The chain combines TRBV3-1 (or the pseudogene TRBV3-2) with TRBJ2-1; no clear D gene. This CDR3 comprises 12 residues. Germline lookup yields CDR1 LGHDT and CDR2 YNNKEL (reference sequence). The ends were cut back, 3 bases at V and 9 bases at J, with 9 bases in the middle. The CDR3 loop reads CASSHSSGEQFF. CDR3 coding DNA: TGTGCCAGCAGCCATAGTTCGGGTGAGCAGTTCTTC.

J is TRBJ2-2 and V is TRBV28, with 8 bases aligning to TRBD1. The germline V gene has CDR1 MDHEN and CDR2 SYDVKM. This CDR3 has 15 residues. The J segment lost 4 bases and the V segment lost 2 bases, leaving 3 bases of the junction unmatched. The CDR3 sequence: CASSLGQGATGELFF. The CDR3 bases are TGTGCCAGCAGTTTAGGGCAGGGGGCCACCGGGGAGCTGTTTTTT. Full variable domain (rest looked up from reference TRBV28 and TRBJ2-2): DVKVTQSSRYLVKRTGEKVFLECVQDMDHENMFWYRQDPGLGLRLIYFSYDVKMKEKGDIPEGYSVSREKKERFSLILESASTNQTSMYLCASSLGQGATGELFFGEGSRLTVL.

CDR3 bases: TGTGCCAGCAGTTTATCGGGGGGGCCGGGAGAGCAGTACTTC. It yields the protein CASSLSGGPGEQYF. J is TRBJ2-7 and V is TRBV28; 8 bases map to TRBD2. The V gene's germline CDR1 is MDHEN and CDR2 SYDVKM. The length of the CDR3 is 14 residues. Trimming at V came to 1 base and at J to 7 bases, leaving 6 bases not matched to a gene.

The chain joins TRBV7-3 to TRBJ2-1; D is perhaps TRBD2 (6 bases). V was shortened by 3 bases and J by 2 bases, with 8 bases between the two germline ends. Germline assignment: CDR1 SGHTA and CDR2 FQGTGA. There are 14 residues in the CDR3. CDR3 in amino acids: CASSLGGPYNEQFF. As DNA, the CDR3 is TGTGCCAGCAGCTTGGGAGGCCCCTACAATGAGCAGTTCTTC. The variable domain in full, completed from reference TRBV7-3 and TRBJ2-1, reads GAGVSQTPSNKVTEKGKYVELRCDPISGHTALYWYRQSLGQGPEFLIYFQGTGAADDSGLPNDRFFAVRPEGSVSTLKIQRTERGDSAVYLCASSLGGPYNEQFFGPGTRLTVL.

The chain recombines TRBV5-4 with TRBJ2-3; tentative D call: TRBD2 (6 bases). Germline assignment: CDR1 SGHNT and CDR2 YYREEE (reference sequence). This CDR3 is built from 15 residues. V was trimmed by 0 bases and J by 2 bases, leaving 10 bases between them. CDR3 DNA: TGTGCCAGCAGCTTGGAGACTAGATCCACAGATACGCAGTATTTT. This sequence encodes CASSLETRSTDTQYF.

The J gene is TRBJ2-3, the V gene TRBV12-3 or TRBV12-4; D is unresolved. V lost 10 bases and J lost 7, with 12 bases in between. The CDR3 totals 11 residues. The CDR3 DNA sequence: TGTGCCACCTCGAACCAGAATACGCAGTATTTT. It translates to CATSNQNTQYF.

The chain carries TRBV27 and TRBJ2-7, with D uncertain. Germline V CDR1 and CDR2: MNHEY, SMNVEV (reference sequence). Trimming shortened V by 5 bases and J by 1 base, and 9 bases separated the two germline ends. CDR3 length equals 13 residues. The CDR3 region is CASSPLGSYEQYF. The CDR3 bases are TGTGCCAGCAGTCCTTTGGGGTCCTACGAGCAGTACTTC.

This chain joins TRBV7-9 and TRBJ1-5; D is unclear. CDR3 length: 14 amino acids. Germline V gene lookup returns CDR1 SEHNR and CDR2 FQNEAQ (reference sequence). V was clipped by 5 bases and J by 0 bases, with 8 bases between them. CDR3 region: CASSPQDSNQPQHF. CDR3 bases: TGTGCCAGCAGCCCCCAGGATAGCAATCAGCCCCAGCATTTT.

The J gene is TRBJ1-1, the V gene TRBV5-4; no definite D call. This CDR3 comprises 16 residues. Trimming shortened V by 7 bases and J by 2 bases, and 21 bases separated the two germline ends. Germline V gene sequence: CDR1 SGHNT, CDR2 YYREEE (reference sequence). The CDR3 DNA reads as TGTGCCAGCTACCTCACCGTATCGACGGTCAACACTGAAGCTTTCTTT. It encodes CASYLTVSTVNTEAFF. The entire variable domain, with the rest obtained from reference TRBV5-4 and TRBJ1-1, is as follows: ETGVTQSPTHLIKTRGQQVTLRCSSQSGHNTVSWYQQALGQGPQFIFQYYREEENGRGNFPPRFSGLQFPNYSSELNVNALELDDSALYLCASYLTVSTVNTEAFFGQGTRLTVV.

This clone was observed a single time. The chain couples TRBV7-9 to TRBJ2-3; TRBD2 matches at 7 bases. Germline V gives CDR1 SEHNR, CDR2 FQNEAQ (reference sequence). With 5 bases clipped from V and 5 bases from J, the junction kept 16 bases outside the gene matches. The CDR3 extends over 17 amino acids. The CDR3 spells CASSAKIIPGLRDTQYF. The CDR3 nucleotides are TGTGCCAGCAGCGCAAAAATTATACCGGGACTAAGAGATACGCAGTATTTT.

V is TRBV28 and J is TRBJ2-7; a possible D gene is TRBD2 (5 bases). Trimming stripped 6 bases from V and 10 bases from J, with 16 bases between. The germline V gene has CDR1 MDHEN and CDR2 SYDVKM. This CDR3 contains 12 residues. CDR3 sequence: CASSRLTGFQYF. CDR3 DNA: TGTGCCAGCAGCCGACTTACGGGGTTTCAGTACTTC.

This clone was found a few times. The chain couples TRBV29-1 to TRBJ2-1, with a possible D match to TRBD1 (5 bases). V lost 3 bases and J 5 bases, leaving 8 bases between the germline ends. The length of the CDR3 is 12 residues. CDR1 and CDR2 from the germline V gene are SQVTM and ANQGSEA. Here the CDR3 reads CSVEFRDNEQFF. The DNA for the CDR3 is TGCAGCGTTGAGTTCAGGGACAATGAGCAGTTCTTC.

This chain joins TRBV7-2 and TRBJ2-3; TRBD2 matches at 8 bases. V gave up 1 base and J gave up 4 bases; unmatched junction bases: 13. Germline CDR1 reads SGHTA; CDR2 reads FQGNSA. The CDR3 sequence is 18 residues long. CDR3 in DNA: TGTGCCAGCAGCTTAGGACTAGCGAGACGAAATCCCGCAGATACGCAGTATTTT. It is translated as CASSLGLARRNPADTQYF. Together with reference TRBV7-2 and TRBJ2-3, the CDR3 gives the full variable domain: GAGVSQSPSNKVTEKGKDVELRCDPISGHTALYWYRQSLGQGLEFLIYFQGNSAPDKSGLPSDRFSAERTGGSVSTLTIQRTQQEDSAVYLCASSLGLARRNPADTQYFGPGTRLTVL.

This clone was detected once. V is TRBV28 and J is TRBJ2-4; D gene unclear. The CDR3 consists of 18 residues. Trimming took off 2 bases at V and 0 bases at J, with 17 bases between the two ends. The germline CDR1 and CDR2 sequences are MDHEN and SYDVKM. The CDR3 protein is CASSLKFGGVAAKNIQYF. CDR3 sequence (DNA): TGTGCCAGCAGTTTAAAGTTCGGTGGGGTGGCAGCCAAAAACATTCAGTACTTC.

V usage is TRBV5-5 and J usage is TRBJ2-1, with 11 bases aligning to TRBD2. With 5 bases clipped from V and 6 bases from J, the junction kept 10 bases outside the gene matches. CDR1 and CDR2 from the germline V gene are SGHKS and YYEKEE (reference sequence). This CDR3 region has 16 residues. The CDR3 sequence is CASRRTGTSGTNEQFF. The CDR3 DNA sequence: TGTGCCAGCAGACGTACGGGGACTAGCGGTACCAATGAGCAGTTCTTC.

The chain recombines TRBV28 with TRBJ2-1, with a tentative D call TRBD1 (6 bases). Germline V gene sequence: CDR1 MDHEN, CDR2 SYDVKM. The CDR3 runs 14 residues. V was cut by 3 bases and J by 5 bases, with 11 bases left in between. CDR3 region: CASSLPQGNNEQFF. The CDR3 nucleotides read TGTGCCAGCAGTTTGCCGCAGGGGAACAATGAGCAGTTCTTC.

This clone turned up a few times. The genes are TRBV2 and TRBJ1-5; 7 nucleotides line up with TRBD1. Trimming at V came to 6 bases and at J to 6 bases, leaving 11 bases not matched to a gene. CDR3 size: 15 residues. Germline assignment: CDR1 SNHLY and CDR2 FYNNEI. CDR3 in amino acids: CASRGTAAESQPQHF. CDR3 nucleotide sequence: TGTGCCAGCAGGGGGACAGCGGCAGAATCTCAGCCCCAGCATTTT.

The chain joins TRBV9 to TRBJ2-3, with D hard to call. Trimming removed 2 bases at V and 2 bases at J, with 15 bases between. Per germline, CDR1 SGDLS and CDR2 YYNGEE. This CDR3 is built from 16 residues. The CDR3 reads CASSVGSSVFTDTQYF. For the CDR3, the DNA is TGTGCCAGCAGCGTCGGGTCTAGTGTGTTCACAGATACGCAGTATTTT.

Only one count was recorded for this clone. The J gene is TRBJ1-1, the V gene TRBV2, with no clear D. Germline CDR1 and CDR2: SNHLY and FYNNEI. Trimming left V 2 bases short and J 7 bases short, with 11 bases between. The CDR3 consists of 13 residues. CDR3 DNA sequence: TGTGCCAGCAGTGAACCAGAGCGGATTGAAGCTTTCTTT. It is translated as CASSEPERIEAFF.

In its sample, this clone was seen once. The gene calls are TRBV27 and TRBJ2-7, with 8 bases lining up with TRBD2. The V gene end was trimmed by 1 base and the J gene end by 6 bases; junction bases not matched to a gene: 8. The CDR3 has 15 amino acids. Germline V gene data show CDR1 as MNHEY and CDR2 as SMNVEV (reference sequence). The CDR3 loop reads CASSLWSSGSAEQYF. For the CDR3, the DNA is TGTGCCAGCAGTTTATGGTCCAGCGGGAGTGCCGAGCAGTACTTC.

The J gene is TRBJ2-7, the V gene TRBV5-1; no definite D call. Trimming took 7 bases from V and 6 from J, leaving 20 bases between them. CDR1 is SGHRS, CDR2 YFSETQ, per germline. The CDR3 loop spans 14 amino acids. CDR3 residues: CASAPTTSLAEQYF. DNA of the CDR3: TGCGCCAGCGCCCCAACTACGTCTTTGGCCGAGCAGTACTTC.

This clone was seen just once. The rearrangement joins TRBV23-1 to TRBJ1-3; TRBD1 agrees at 9 bases. TRBV23-1 is assigned to the ORF class and has an uncertain function. The V and J ends lost 8 bases and 3 bases, in that order; junction bases with no gene match: 14. The CDR3 has 17 residues. CDR3 in amino acids: CASHPGDRERVGNTIYF. CDR3 bases: TGCGCCAGCCACCCCGGGGACAGGGAAAGGGTTGGAAACACCATATATTTT.

This clone was observed once. The gene calls are TRBV6-1 and TRBJ2-7, with 7 nucleotides matching TRBD1. This CDR3 comprises 14 residues. V dropped 5 bases and J dropped 1; count of bases not matched to a gene: 5. Germline V gene lookup returns CDR1 MNHNS and CDR2 SASEGT. CDR3 DNA: TGTGCCAGCAGTTTGGGGACAGCATCCTACGAGCAGTACTTC. Translated: CASSLGTASYEQYF.